Listed here are 6 T cell receptor beta chains from one sample, sequenced in a study of cytomegalovirus exposure and HLA in healthy donors. In the PCR, 60 Vbeta and 13 Jbeta primers were used. Here immunoSEQ multiplex PCR was the method, and the copy in TCRdb shows in-frame clones only, minus some. The table records 170,000 or so clones, roughly 80% of them present only once. The sample comprised PBMCs. Source of these receptors: a man aged 35 to 55 in good health and CMV-seronegative.

This chain uses TRBV19 with TRBJ2-1, with 8 bases that match TRBD1. This CDR3 comprises 14 residues. Germline trimming cut 8 bases from V and 8 bases from J; bases unmatched to any gene: 11. The germline CDR1 and CDR2 sequences are LNHDA and SQIVND (reference sequence). The CDR3 reads CASRRRTGWDEQFF. CDR3 coding DNA: TGTGCCAGTCGCCGCCGGACAGGGTGGGATGAGCAGTTCTTC.

This clone was detected a few times. This chain connects TRBV7-7 to TRBJ2-7, with 10 bases matching TRBD1. There are 15 residues in the CDR3. The V gene end was trimmed by 4 bases and the J gene end by 1 base; junction bases not matched to a gene: 4. The germline CDR1 and CDR2 sequences are SSHAT and FNYEAQ (reference sequence). This chain's CDR3 is CASSSGTGASYEQYF. The CDR3 DNA reads TGTGCCAGCAGCTCGGGGACAGGGGCGTCCTACGAGCAGTACTTC. The complete variable domain, with remaining parts taken from reference TRBV7-7 and TRBJ2-7, reads GAGVSQSPRYKVTKRGQDVTLRCDPISSHATLYWYQQALGQGPEFLTYFNYEAQPDKSGLPSDRFSAERPEGSISTLTIQRTEQRDSAMYRCASSSGTGASYEQYFGPGTRLTVT.

This clone showed up just once. CDR3 in amino acids: CAWSAGTSSTDTQYF. CDR3 DNA: TGTGCCTGGAGTGCAGGGACTAGCTCGACAGATACGCAGTATTTT. This chain joins TRBV30 and TRBJ2-3; 9 nucleotides line up with TRBD2. Losses at the gene ends were 1 base for V and 3 bases for J; bases not matched to a gene: 5. Germline lookup yields CDR1 GTSNPN and CDR2 SVGIG (reference sequence). This CDR3 has 15 amino acids.

This rearrangement joins TRBV6-5 to TRBJ1-2; a possible D gene is TRBD1 (5 bases). Trimming took off 1 base at V and 6 bases at J, with 15 bases between the two ends. The CDR3 contains 15 residues. Germline loops: CDR1 MNHEY, CDR2 SVGAGI. The CDR3 loop reads CASSYFVGREDGYTF. The CDR3 nucleotides read TGTGCCAGCAGTTACTTCGTGGGCAGGGAGGATGGCTACACCTTC.

The chain employs TRBV6-1 and TRBJ2-7; 7 positions match TRBD2. Trimming cost V 4 bases and J 0 bases; bases outside gene matches: 12. Germline V gene lookup returns CDR1 MNHNS and CDR2 SASEGT. CDR3 size: 17 residues. As DNA, the CDR3 is TGTGCCAGCAGTGCAGTGAGCGGGACGGGGACCTCCTACGAGCAGTACTTC. It specifies CASSAVSGTGTSYEQYF.

V is TRBV5-1 and J is TRBJ2-1; 7 bases align to TRBD2. The CDR3 spans 15 residues. The J segment lost 16 bases and the V segment lost 4 bases, leaving 20 bases of the junction unmatched. CDR1 SGHRS and CDR2 YFSETQ come from the germline V gene. This chain's CDR3 is CASSQYLASGLQLFF. The DNA for the CDR3 is TGCGCCAGCAGCCAGTATTTAGCTAGCGGACTACAGCTATTCTTC.